This T cell receptor beta chain appears in the sequencing data of a study of control samples from healthy donors and cancer patients. Produced via immunoSEQ multiplex PCR; TCRdb's table is partial and in-frame only. The sample yields about 120,000 clones, about 91% seen once. This clone was counted a single time. CDR3 length: 13 amino acids. From germline, CDR1 is LGHNA and CDR2 YSLEER. V was pared by 2 bases and J by 5 bases, with 10 bases between. This chain links TRBV4-3 with TRBJ2-7; unclear D gene. This receptor was obtained from a man between 40 and 49 years old in good health. The sample comprised blood. The CDR3 DNA reads TGCGCCAGCAGCCAATCGGGTCGGGACGAGCAGTACTTC. The encoded protein is CASSQSGRDEQYF.